This T cell receptor beta chain originates from a study of T cells in Graves' hyperthyroidism and ophthalmopathy. Germline lookup yields CDR1 DFQATT and CDR2 SNEGSKA (reference sequence). The trim removed 0 bases at V and 3 bases at J, leaving 2 bases unmatched. This CDR3 has 15 residues. On this clonotype itself: No antigen is known for it.

There were TCR beta CDR3 regions amplified from RNA transcripts. First-round RT-PCR with HTBI primers amplified the TCR CDR3 region. TCRdb itself ran the multiplex PCR reads through MiXCR, one entry per CDR3 protein. The data contain around 450,000 distinct CDR3 sequences, roughly 15% of them seen just once; the ten biggest clones take up 5.3%. Across 18 months, stable Graves' hyperthyroidism was marked by no progression to ophthalmopathy. Newly diagnosed patients aged 18 to 65 had hyperthyroidism of under 2 months' duration. PBMCs were collected from an approximately 9.2 ml volume of fresh peripheral blood. Notes on the study in general: The blood repertoire included most of the expanded thyroid clonotypes above 0.001.

The sequencing input was blood. V is TRBV20-1 and J is TRBJ2-1; 10 positions agree with TRBD2. The receptor was derived from a woman younger than 30 with Graves' hyperthyroidism. The CDR3 sequence is CSARDRLAGYNEQFF. The CDR3 DNA reads as TGCAGTGCTAGAGATAGACTAGCGGGCTACAATGAGCAGTTCTTC.